The entry that follows covers one T cell receptor (beta chain) sequence. Its antigen is still unknown. This entry is derived from a study of blood T cells in healthy people across ages. Study-wide points: Conclusively comparing naive with antigen-experienced cells was impossible with unsorted PBMCs. Samples with more naive T cells showed higher observed beta diversity. One million T cells yielded diversity estimates that were considered underestimates.

A second PCR of 7 to 11 cycles used a sample-barcoded 5' primer and a J-beta primer mix. One entry per CDR3 protein results from TCRdb running MiXCR on the 5' RACE reads. The sample lists roughly 1,700,000 distinct CDR3 sequences, about 30% occurring once. The germline gives CDR1 LNHDA, CDR2 SQIVND (reference sequence). The CDR3 has 15 amino acids. Trimming shortened V by 7 bases and J by 4 bases, and 17 bases separated the two germline ends. The rearrangement joins TRBV19 to TRBJ1-5, with D possibly matching TRBD1 (5 bases). This receptor was obtained from a woman in her twenties or thirties in good health. Sequencing was carried out using blood. As DNA, the CDR3 is TGTGCCAGTACCATGGGGCGGGAACTAAATCAGCCCCAGCATTTT. Amino acid sequence: CASTMGRELNQPQHF.